A single T cell receptor (beta chain) is shown here with its context. This sample is drawn from a study of blood T cell repertoires in COVID-19. Study overall: Spain, Italy and the United States supplied samples that represented acute and convalescent COVID-19. PBMCs, B-cell-depleted T cells, or T cells were the source of the cDNA or gDNA that made up the material.

The germline V gene encodes CDR1 MNHEY and CDR2 SVGAGI. Germline trimming cut 6 bases from V and 4 bases from J; bases unmatched to any gene: 5. The CDR3 covers 15 residues. Per the authors' pipeline: Reference gene primer amplification gave estimated nucleated cell counts. The method was immunoSEQ multiplex PCR; TCRdb's version includes in-frame clones alone and lacks a portion of them. The DNA was the basis for D and trimming; V, J and clone size are from that table. Among about 280,000 clones listed, 75% to 90% were seen once. This sequence joins TRBV6-5 and TRBJ2-1, with 11 bases identical to TRBD2. This TCR came from a man aged 40-55 years with acute or convalescent COVID-19. The specimen was peripheral blood. The CDR3 loop is CASSLTSGNYNEQFF. The DNA of the CDR3 is TGTGCCAGCAGCTTGACTAGCGGGAATTACAATGAGCAGTTCTTC.